Each of the 22 T cell receptor beta chains below was sequenced from the same sample in a study of post-analysis software for immune sequencing data. Study results and caveats: Among a handful of TRBV segments more frequent in patients than controls were TRBV5-6, TRBV5-1 and TRBV20-1.

Prepared TCR beta cDNA libraries contained unique molecular identifiers. One entry per CDR3 protein results from TCRdb running MiXCR on the PCR reads. Of about 770,000 distinct CDR3 sequences detected, roughly 50% appear once; the ten largest clones hold roughly 4.4%. No antigen has been identified for these receptors. The source material was blood. These receptors all stem from a girl between 5 and 17 years old with multiple sclerosis.

There are many counts of this clonotype. The rearrangement joins TRBV7-9 to TRBJ2-5; no clear D gene. The CDR3 sequence is 13 residues long. CDR1 and CDR2 (germline): SEHNR, FQNEAQ (reference sequence). The V gene lost 2 bases and the J gene lost 3 bases, with 7 bases spanning the gap. The CDR3 region has the DNA TGTGCCAGCAGCTTACAGGCAGAAGAGACCCAGTACTTC. Encoded protein: CASSLQAEETQYF.

This rearrangement joins TRBV4-2 to TRBJ2-1, with TRBD2 matching 10 bases. CDR3 length: 19 residues. The V gene's germline CDR1 is LGHNA and CDR2 YNFKEQ. V trimming: 0 bases; J trimming: 9 bases; junction bases outside the gene matches: 17. The CDR3 DNA is TGTGCCAGCAGCCAAGATGAGCGGGAGGGCCCGTCTGCAGAGGGTGAGCAGTTCTTC. Translated: CASSQDEREGPSAEGEQFF.

The chain employs TRBV7-2 and TRBJ2-4; D remains ambiguous. Germline CDR1 reads SGHTA; CDR2 reads FQGNSA. The CDR3 is made up of 16 amino acids. Trimming removed 0 bases at V and 0 bases at J, with 9 bases between. The CDR3 spells CASSLACALAKNIQYF. The DNA of the CDR3 is TGTGCCAGCAGCTTAGCTTGTGCCCTAGCCAAAAACATTCAGTACTTC.

The table lists this clonotype with a few counts. CDR3 sequence reads: CASSSLLTGGLYEQYF. Here the CDR3 DNA reads TGTGCCAGCAGTTCCCTCCTGACAGGGGGACTTTACGAGCAGTACTTC. The chain employs TRBV27 and TRBJ2-7; 9 bases are a match to TRBD1. Per germline, CDR1 MNHEY and CDR2 SMNVEV (reference sequence). With V trimmed by 4 bases and J by 4 bases, 11 bases remained unmatched. The CDR3 has 16 residues.

The J gene is TRBJ2-3, the V gene TRBV7-2, with D possibly matching TRBD1 (5 bases). V lost 3 bases and J 7 bases, leaving 14 bases between the germline ends. The germline CDR1 and CDR2 sequences are SGHTA and FQGNSA. The CDR3 length is 14 residues. CDR3 protein: CASSLGQGTYTQYF. The CDR3 nucleotides read TGTGCCAGCAGCTTGGGGCAGGGTACCTATACGCAGTATTTT.

The chain has TRBV27 and TRBJ1-1; no reliable D call. The V gene lost 6 bases and the J gene lost 8 bases, with 13 bases spanning the gap. CDR1 is MNHEY and CDR2 is SMNVEV in the germline V gene (reference sequence). There are 12 residues in the CDR3. In DNA form, the CDR3 reads TGTGCCAGCAGGGGCGGGGTTTCCGAAGCTTTCTTT. Protein sequence: CASRGGVSEAFF.

Concerning this clonotype itself: An end of the junction differs from the germline gene, which may be a read error. This chain joins TRBV7-6 and TRBJ2-7; 16 bases are shared with TRBD2. CDR1 is SGHVS, CDR2 FNYEAQ, per germline. The CDR3 covers 18 residues. Here the CDR3 reads CAGSPYQGLAGGSYEQYF. The CDR3 DNA follows: TGTGCCGGCAGCCCATACCAGGGACTAGCGGGAGGGTCGTACGAGCAGTACTTC.

In this sample, this clonotype turned up a few times. J is TRBJ2-1 and V is TRBV15, with 7 bases matching TRBD1. With 3 bases clipped from V and 15 bases from J, the junction kept 5 bases outside the gene matches. This CDR3 contains 11 residues. Germline CDR1 LNHNV, CDR2 YYDKDF (reference sequence). In DNA, the CDR3 is TGTGCCACCAGCAGGGGCAGGGGGACGTTCTTC. Protein product: CATSRGRGTFF.

The chain carries TRBV5-1 and TRBJ2-1, with 8 bases aligning to TRBD2. The ends lost 0 bases at V and 8 bases at J; junction bases unmatched: 7. From germline, CDR1 is SGHRS and CDR2 YFSETQ. The CDR3 runs 15 residues. CDR3 nucleotide sequence: TGCGCCAGCAGCTTGGACGGGAGGGTCTTTGATGAGCAGTTCTTC. Residues: CASSLDGRVFDEQFF. Full variable domain (remainder filled in from reference TRBV5-1 and TRBJ2-1): KAGVTQTPRYLIKTRGQQVTLSCSPISGHRSVSWYQQTPGQGLQFLFEYFSETQRNKGNFPGRFSGRQFSNSRSEMNVSTLELGDSALYLCASSLDGRVFDEQFFGPGTRLTVL.

The table lists this clonotype with a few counts. This rearrangement joins TRBV7-2 to TRBJ2-1; D is undetermined. The CDR3 spans 11 residues. Trimming took off 0 bases at V and 10 bases at J, with 4 bases between the two ends. CDR1 is SGHTA, CDR2 FQGNSA, per germline. CDR3 sequence (DNA): TGTGCCAGCAGCTTAGCGACCGAGCAGTTCTTC. It specifies CASSLATEQFF.

This clonotype appeared a few times. The chain is built from TRBV7-3 and TRBJ2-2; 14 bases map to TRBD2. Germline CDR1 reads SGHTA; CDR2 reads FQGTGA. With 5 bases clipped from V and 4 bases from J, the junction kept 9 bases outside the gene matches. The CDR3 covers 18 residues. Here the CDR3 DNA reads TGTGCCAGCAGCCCCAACGGACTAGCGGGAGGTAGCACCGGGGAGCTGTTTTTT. Translated, it gives CASSPNGLAGGSTGELFF.

The chain uses TRBV7-9 and TRBJ2-1; 8 bases map to TRBD2. This CDR3 comprises 15 residues. The germline V gene has CDR1 SEHNR and CDR2 FQNEAQ (reference sequence). CDR3 in DNA: TGTGCAGCCTCCGGGGAGGCTAGCGGGTACGGTGAGCAGTTCTTC. Amino acid sequence: CAASGEASGYGEQFF.

This clonotype was picked up many times. This sequence joins TRBV15 and TRBJ1-6; D is ambiguous. The CDR3 covers 13 residues. The V gene's germline CDR1 is LNHNV and CDR2 YYDKDF (reference sequence). V lost 5 bases and J lost 4, with 6 bases in between. In DNA, the CDR3 is TGTGCCACCAGCGACGGATATAATTCACCCCTCCACTTT. Encoded protein: CATSDGYNSPLHF.

The V gene is TRBV11-3, the J gene TRBJ2-1; 12 positions agree with TRBD2. Germline V gives CDR1 SGHNT, CDR2 YENEEA. After removal of 1 base from V and 5 bases from J, the junction contained 6 bases not matched to a gene. The CDR3 is 17 residues long. The CDR3 loop reads CASSLGGLAGGNNEQFF. The CDR3 region has the DNA TGTGCCAGCAGCTTAGGGGGACTAGCGGGTGGAAACAATGAGCAGTTCTTC.

J is TRBJ2-1 and V is TRBV20-1; no reliable D call. CDR1 and CDR2 from the germline V gene are DFQATT and SNEGSKA (reference sequence). The CDR3 runs to 12 residues. V lost 6 bases and J 4 bases, leaving 10 bases between the germline ends. The CDR3 loop reads CSAMTLYNEQFF. CDR3 nucleotides: TGCAGTGCCATGACCCTTTACAATGAGCAGTTCTTC.

The J gene is TRBJ2-2, the V gene TRBV12-3 or TRBV12-4; D is undetermined. The CDR3 is 16 amino acids. Trimming shortened V by 0 bases and J by 1 base, and 9 bases separated the two germline ends. The CDR3: CASSLAGNRNTGELFF. The CDR3 DNA reads TGTGCCAGCAGTTTAGCTGGGAACAGGAACACCGGGGAGCTGTTTTTT.

CDR3 sequence: CASRGWQRAETQYF. In nucleotides, the CDR3 is TGTGCCAGCAGGGGGTGGCAGAGGGCTGAGACCCAGTACTTC. The chain couples TRBV6-5 to TRBJ2-5; tentative D call: TRBD2 (5 bases). V was pared by 6 bases and J by 5 bases, with 16 bases between. This CDR3 is built from 14 residues. Germline V gene lookup returns CDR1 MNHEY and CDR2 SVGAGI.

This clonotype was detected only a few times. CDR3 nucleotides: TGCAGCGTGAGGGATTCCCCCCACCAAGAGACCCAGTACTTC. Translation gives CSVRDSPHQETQYF. The genes are TRBV29-1 and TRBJ2-5; TRBD2 might be the D (5 bases). CDR1 is SQVTM and CDR2 is ANQGSEA in the germline V gene. The V gene lost 6 bases and the J gene lost 0 bases, with 14 bases spanning the gap. The CDR3 is 14 amino acids.

In regard to this clonotype: At one end, the junction sequence differs from germline, possibly due to a read error. V and J are TRBV12-3 or TRBV12-4 and TRBJ2-3, with TRBD2 matching 9 bases. This CDR3 has 14 amino acids. The DNA of the CDR3 is TGTGCCAGCAGCCTCGGACTAGCGACAGATGCGCAGTATTTT. Translation gives CASSLGLATDAQYF.

This sequence joins TRBV6-6 and TRBJ2-1; 12 bases map to TRBD2. The trim removed 5 bases at V and 6 bases at J, leaving 8 bases unmatched. This CDR3 is built from 16 residues. Germline V gene lookup returns CDR1 MNHNY and CDR2 SVGAGI (reference sequence). The CDR3 DNA follows: TGTGCCAGCAGTCCCCTCCTAGCGGGAGGGATCAATGAGCAGTTCTTC. Its protein is CASSPLLAGGINEQFF.

The J gene is TRBJ2-7, the V gene TRBV20-1; D is uncertain. V was pared by 3 bases and J by 0 bases, with 12 bases between. Per germline, CDR1 DFQATT and CDR2 SNEGSKA (reference sequence). The CDR3 sequence is 14 residues long. Here the CDR3 DNA reads TGCAGTGCTAGGGATCTAGACCACTCCTACGAGCAGTACTTC. Translating gives CSARDLDHSYEQYF.

The V call is TRBV30, the J call TRBJ1-1, with TRBD1 as a possible D gene (6 bases). This CDR3 has 14 amino acids. V gave up 5 bases and J gave up 0 bases, with 13 bases separating them. CDR1 and CDR2 from the germline V gene are GTSNPN and SVGIG (reference sequence). CDR3 in amino acids: CAWARGAMNTEAFF. The DNA of the CDR3 is TGTGCCTGGGCCAGGGGCGCAATGAACACTGAAGCTTTCTTT.